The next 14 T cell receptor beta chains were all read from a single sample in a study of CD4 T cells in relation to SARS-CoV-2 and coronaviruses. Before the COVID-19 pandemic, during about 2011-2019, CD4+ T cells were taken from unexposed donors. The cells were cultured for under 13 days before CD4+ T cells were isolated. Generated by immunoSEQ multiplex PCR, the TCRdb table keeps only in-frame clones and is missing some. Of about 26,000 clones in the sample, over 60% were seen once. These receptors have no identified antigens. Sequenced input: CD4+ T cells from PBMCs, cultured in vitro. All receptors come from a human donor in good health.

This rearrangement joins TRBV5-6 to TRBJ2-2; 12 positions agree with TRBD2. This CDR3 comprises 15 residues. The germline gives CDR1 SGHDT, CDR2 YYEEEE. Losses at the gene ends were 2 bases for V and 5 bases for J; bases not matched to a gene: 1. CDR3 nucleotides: TGTGCCAGCAGCTTCGGGACTAGCGGGACCGGGGAGCTGTTTTTT. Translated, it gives CASSFGTSGTGELFF.

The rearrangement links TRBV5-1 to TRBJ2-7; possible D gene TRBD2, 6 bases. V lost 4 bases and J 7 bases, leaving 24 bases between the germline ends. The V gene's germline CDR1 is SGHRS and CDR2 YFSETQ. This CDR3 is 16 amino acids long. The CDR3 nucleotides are TGCGCCAGCAGCCGTGGGGGGTCTTCCCAAGGTCGTGAGCAGTACTTC. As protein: CASSRGGSSQGREQYF.

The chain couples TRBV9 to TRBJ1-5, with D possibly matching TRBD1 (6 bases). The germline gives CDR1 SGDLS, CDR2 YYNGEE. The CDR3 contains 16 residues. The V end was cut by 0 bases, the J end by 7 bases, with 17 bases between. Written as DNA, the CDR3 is TGTGCCAGCAGCGTAGAGATCTCGGGGACAAGGCAGCCCCAGCATTTT. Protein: CASSVEISGTRQPQHF.

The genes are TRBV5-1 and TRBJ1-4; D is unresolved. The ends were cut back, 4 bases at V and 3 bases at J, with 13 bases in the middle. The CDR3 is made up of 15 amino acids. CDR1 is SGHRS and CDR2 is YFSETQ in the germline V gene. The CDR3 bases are TGCGCCAGCAGCGTGGATGGGCGACCTAATGAAAAACTGTTTTTT. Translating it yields CASSVDGRPNEKLFF.

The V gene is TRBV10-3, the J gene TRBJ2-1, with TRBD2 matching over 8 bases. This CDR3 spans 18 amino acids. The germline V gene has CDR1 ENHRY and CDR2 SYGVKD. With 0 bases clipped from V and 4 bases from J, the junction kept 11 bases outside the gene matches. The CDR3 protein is CAISESGGGHHWYNEQFF. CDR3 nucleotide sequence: TGTGCCATCAGTGAGTCCGGGGGGGGGCATCATTGGTACAATGAGCAGTTCTTC.

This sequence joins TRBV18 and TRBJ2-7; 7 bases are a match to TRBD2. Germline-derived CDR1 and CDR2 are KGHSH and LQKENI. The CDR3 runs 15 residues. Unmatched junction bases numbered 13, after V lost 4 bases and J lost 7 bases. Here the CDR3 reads CASSQNAGEVKEQYF. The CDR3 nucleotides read TGTGCCAGCTCACAGAATGCGGGAGAGGTCAAGGAGCAGTACTTC.

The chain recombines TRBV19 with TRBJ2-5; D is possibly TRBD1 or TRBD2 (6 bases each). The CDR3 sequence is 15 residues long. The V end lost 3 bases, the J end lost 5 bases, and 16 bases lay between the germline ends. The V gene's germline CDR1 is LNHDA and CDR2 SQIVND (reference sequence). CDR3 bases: TGTGCCAGTAGTATTACGGGGGCTACTTGGGAGACCCAGTACTTC. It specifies CASSITGATWETQYF. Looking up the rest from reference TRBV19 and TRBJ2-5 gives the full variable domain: DGGITQSPKYLFRKEGQNVTLSCEQNLNHDAMYWYRQDPGQGLRLIYYSQIVNDFQKGDIAEGYSVSREKKESFPLTVTSAQKNPTAFYLCASSITGATWETQYFGPGTRLLVL.

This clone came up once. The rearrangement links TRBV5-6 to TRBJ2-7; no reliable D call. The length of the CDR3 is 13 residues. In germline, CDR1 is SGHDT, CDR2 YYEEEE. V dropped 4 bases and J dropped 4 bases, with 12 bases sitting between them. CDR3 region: CASSPGPEYEQYF. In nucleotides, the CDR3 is TGTGCCAGCAGCCCCGGGCCCGAATACGAGCAGTACTTC.

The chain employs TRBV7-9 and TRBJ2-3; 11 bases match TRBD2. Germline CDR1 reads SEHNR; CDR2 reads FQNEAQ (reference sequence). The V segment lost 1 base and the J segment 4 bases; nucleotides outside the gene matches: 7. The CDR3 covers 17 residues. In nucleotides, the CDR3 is TGTGCCAGCAGCTTAGATGTACTAGCGGGAGAGGCAGATACGCAGTATTTT. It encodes CASSLDVLAGEADTQYF.

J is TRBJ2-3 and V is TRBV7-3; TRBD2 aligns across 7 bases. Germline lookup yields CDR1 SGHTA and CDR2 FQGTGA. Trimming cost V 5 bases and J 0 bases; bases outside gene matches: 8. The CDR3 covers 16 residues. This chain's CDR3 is CASSITSASSTDTQYF. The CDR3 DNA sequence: TGTGCCAGCAGCATTACTAGCGCCTCTAGCACAGATACGCAGTATTTT.

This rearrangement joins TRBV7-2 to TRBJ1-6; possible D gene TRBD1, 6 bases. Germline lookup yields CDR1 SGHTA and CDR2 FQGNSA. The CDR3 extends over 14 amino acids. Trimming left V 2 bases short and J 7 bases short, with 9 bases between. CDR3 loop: CASSLRTANSPLHF. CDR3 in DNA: TGTGCCAGCAGCTTAAGGACAGCAAATTCACCCCTCCACTTT.

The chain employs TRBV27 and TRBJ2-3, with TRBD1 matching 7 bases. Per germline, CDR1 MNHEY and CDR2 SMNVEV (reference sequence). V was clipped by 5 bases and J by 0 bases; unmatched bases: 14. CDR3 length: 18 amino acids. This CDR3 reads CASSLGTVRTRSTDTQYF. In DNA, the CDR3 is TGTGCCAGCAGTCTAGGGACAGTGAGGACCCGGAGCACAGATACGCAGTATTTT.

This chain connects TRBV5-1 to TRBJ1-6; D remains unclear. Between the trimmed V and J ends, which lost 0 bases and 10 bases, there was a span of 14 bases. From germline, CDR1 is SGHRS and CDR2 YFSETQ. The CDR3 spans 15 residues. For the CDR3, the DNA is TGCGCCAGCAGCTTGGAAGCCGCCATGGGGTCACCCCTCCACTTT. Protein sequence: CASSLEAAMGSPLHF.

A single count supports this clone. In DNA, the CDR3 is TGTGCCAGCTCACGGGGACAGATGAACACTGAAGCTTTCTTT. Translating it yields CASSRGQMNTEAFF. The chain joins TRBV18 to TRBJ1-1; TRBD1 agrees at 7 bases. This CDR3 region has 14 residues. Germline V lookup: CDR1 KGHSH, CDR2 LQKENI. Trimming at V came to 4 bases and at J to 0 bases, leaving 2 bases not matched to a gene.